Shown below are 30 T cell receptor beta chains from a single sample sequenced in a study of blood T cell repertoires in COVID-19. Measured with immunoSEQ multiplex PCR; TCRdb has only the in-frame clones, and not every one. The sample yields 200,000 to 250,000 clones, 87% seen once. Sequences were obtained from peripheral blood. These receptors came from a man in his sixties who had recovered from COVID-19.

The CDR3 DNA sequence: TGTGCCTGGAGCCTACAGGGGTACGGCGAGCAGTACTTC. It specifies CAWSLQGYGEQYF. The genes are TRBV30 and TRBJ2-7; 7 bases agree with TRBD1. V lost 3 bases, J lost 6 bases, and 8 bases stayed unmatched. Germline V gene sequence: CDR1 GTSNPN, CDR2 SVGIG (reference sequence). The CDR3 has 13 residues.

This clone was found a few times. The genes are TRBV6-1 and TRBJ2-7, with unresolved D. Germline CDR1 and CDR2: MNHNS and SASEGT. The CDR3 length is 14 residues. V was cut by 0 bases and J by 3 bases, with 9 bases left in between. In nucleotides, the CDR3 is TGTGCCAGCAGTGAAGCGAACCCTAACTACGAGCAGTACTTC. This translates into CASSEANPNYEQYF.

The chain is built from TRBV6-2 or TRBV6-3 and TRBJ1-5; no firm D call. The CDR3 sequence is 12 residues long. Germline V gene sequence: CDR1 MNHEY, CDR2 SVGEGT. Trimming took off 5 bases at V and 4 bases at J, with 6 bases between the two ends. The CDR3 coding sequence is TGTGCCAGCAGTCACACAAATCAGCCCCAGCATTTT. This sequence encodes CASSHTNQPQHF.

This clone was recorded only once. The chain employs TRBV19 and TRBJ1-1, with D maybe TRBD1 (6 bases). CDR1 is LNHDA and CDR2 is SQIVND in the germline V gene (reference sequence). CDR3 length: 16 amino acids. V was cut by 3 bases and J by 1 base, with 15 bases left in between. This chain's CDR3 is CASSIAYGQKNTEAFF. CDR3 nucleotides: TGTGCCAGTAGTATCGCCTATGGACAGAAGAACACTGAAGCTTTCTTT.

This chain uses TRBV6-5 with TRBJ1-1; D is uncertain. With 2 bases removed from V and 6 bases from J, the gap between germline ends came to 10 bases. The CDR3 spans 13 residues. Germline assignment: CDR1 MNHEY and CDR2 SVGAGI. The CDR3 here is CASSYGPESEAFF. In DNA form, the CDR3 reads TGTGCCAGCAGTTACGGTCCCGAGTCTGAAGCTTTCTTT.

The chain has TRBV9 and TRBJ2-1; D might be TRBD1 (6 bases). The V gene's germline CDR1 is SGDLS and CDR2 YYNGEE. The CDR3 loop spans 16 amino acids. The V end was cut by 0 bases, the J end by 2 bases, with 12 bases between. CDR3 protein: CASSVVTQGTYNEQFF. The DNA for the CDR3 is TGTGCCAGCAGCGTAGTAACACAGGGAACCTACAATGAGCAGTTCTTC. The whole variable domain, remainder taken from reference TRBV9 and TRBJ2-1, is DSGVTQTPKHLITATGQRVTLRCSPRSGDLSVYWYQQSLDQGLQFLIQYYNGEERAKGNILERFSAQQFPDLHSELNLSSLELGDSALYFCASSVVTQGTYNEQFFGPGTRLTVL.

This chain connects TRBV9 to TRBJ2-5; no firm D call. Germline V gene sequence: CDR1 SGDLS, CDR2 YYNGEE. The CDR3 runs 14 residues. V was trimmed by 0 bases and J by 1 base, leaving 7 bases between them. CDR3 region: CASSVGWAQETQYF. CDR3 bases: TGTGCCAGCAGCGTAGGGTGGGCCCAAGAGACCCAGTACTTC.

The V and J genes are TRBV5-4 and TRBJ2-5, with 9 bases matching TRBD1. Germline CDR1 and CDR2: SGHNT and YYREEE (reference sequence). After removal of 0 bases from V and 7 bases from J, the junction contained 13 bases not matched to a gene. The CDR3 is made up of 17 amino acids. This chain's CDR3 is CASSLGGTGLDSGTQYF. CDR3 sequence (DNA): TGTGCCAGCAGCTTGGGTGGGACAGGGCTCGACTCGGGGACCCAGTACTTC.

This chain uses TRBV11-2 with TRBJ2-5, with 9 bases lining up with TRBD1. V dropped 4 bases and J dropped 5; count of bases not matched to a gene: 8. This CDR3 region has 15 residues. Germline-derived CDR1 and CDR2 are SGHAT and FQNNGV. The CDR3 nucleotides read TGTGCCAGCAGCTCCGGGGACAGGGTGGGGGAGACCCAGTACTTC. It translates to CASSSGDRVGETQYF.

This chain links TRBV5-5 with TRBJ2-6; 10 bases agree with TRBD1. The germline V gene encodes CDR1 SGHKS and CDR2 YYEKEE (reference sequence). CDR3 length: 20 amino acids. V shed 5 bases and J 0 bases; nucleotides not matched to a gene: 14. The CDR3 spells CASSPSGTGVQTSGANVLTF. CDR3 sequence (DNA): TGTGCCAGCAGTCCTTCCGGGACAGGGGTACAAACCTCTGGGGCCAACGTCCTGACTTTC.

The chain recombines TRBV7-2 with TRBJ2-1; 8 bases map to TRBD1. J gave up 4 bases and V 5 bases, and 10 bases lay outside the gene matches. There are 16 residues in the CDR3. Germline CDR1 SGHTA, CDR2 FQGNSA. The CDR3 DNA sequence: TGTGCCAGCAGCCCCGATGGGACAGGAGAGTACAATGAGCAGTTCTTC. Amino acid sequence: CASSPDGTGEYNEQFF.

This chain joins TRBV6-4 and TRBJ1-2; possible D gene TRBD1, 6 bases. The CDR3 loop spans 14 amino acids. Trimming shortened V by 2 bases and J by 1 base, and 8 bases separated the two germline ends. The germline V gene has CDR1 MRHNA and CDR2 SNTAGT. The CDR3 DNA reads as TGTGCCAGCAGTGACGACAGGAGTAACTATGGCTACACCTTC. It encodes CASSDDRSNYGYTF.

The chain has TRBV3-1 (or the pseudogene TRBV3-2) and TRBJ2-3; the D gene is possibly TRBD2 (6 bases). V lost 4 bases, J lost 4 bases, and 12 bases lay in between. Germline CDR1 is LGHDT and CDR2 is YNNKEL (reference sequence). The CDR3 has 14 residues. As DNA, the CDR3 is TGTGCCAGCAGCCCCCTCACGGGGGCAGATACGCAGTATTTT. It encodes CASSPLTGADTQYF.

This clone was seen a handful of times. The chain joins TRBV28 to TRBJ1-5, with D possibly matching TRBD1 (6 bases). V was shortened by 3 bases and J by 0 bases, with 21 bases between the two germline ends. There are 19 residues in the CDR3. CDR1 is MDHEN and CDR2 is SYDVKM in the germline V gene. The CDR3 reads CASSLRQEALLYSNQPQHF. CDR3 nucleotides: TGTGCCAGCAGTTTGAGACAGGAAGCTCTTCTCTATAGCAATCAGCCCCAGCATTTT.

A single count supports this clone. The CDR3 nucleotides read TGTGCCAGCAGCGCGACTAGCGGGGGGACGCAGTATTTT. Translating gives CASSATSGGTQYF. The J gene is TRBJ2-3, the V gene TRBV9; 13 positions match TRBD2. Germline V CDR1 and CDR2: SGDLS, YYNGEE. This CDR3 region has 13 residues. J gave up 9 bases and V 3 bases, and 1 base lay outside the gene matches.

This rearrangement joins TRBV7-3 to TRBJ2-2; 12 bases match TRBD1. Germline V CDR1 and CDR2: SGHTA, FQGTGA. V shed 2 bases and J 4 bases; nucleotides not matched to a gene: 8. The CDR3 is 18 residues long. This CDR3 is CASSLWGTGGFGTGELFF. CDR3 nucleotide sequence: TGTGCCAGCAGCTTATGGGGGACAGGGGGCTTCGGCACCGGGGAGCTGTTTTTT.

V and J are TRBV11-2 and TRBJ1-2; tentative D call: TRBD1 (6 bases). Germline V gives CDR1 SGHAT, CDR2 FQNNGV. V was cut by 1 base and J by 0 bases, with 15 bases left in between. This CDR3 is built from 17 residues. CDR3 sequence (DNA): TGTGCCAGCAGCTTAGCGCCAATCAGACAGGCTAACTATGGCTACACCTTC. Translated: CASSLAPIRQANYGYTF.

The genes are TRBV28 and TRBJ2-1; 7 bases are shared with TRBD2. There are 14 residues in the CDR3. V lost 2 bases and J lost 7; bases outside the gene matches: 5. Germline-derived CDR1 and CDR2 are MDHEN and SYDVKM. CDR3 amino acids: CASSLGGSSNEQFF. CDR3 nucleotide sequence: TGTGCCAGCAGTTTAGGCGGGAGCTCGAATGAGCAGTTCTTC.

This rearrangement joins TRBV7-9 to TRBJ2-7, with a weak D call TRBD2 (6 bases). Germline CDR1 and CDR2: SEHNR and FQNEAQ (reference sequence). The CDR3 totals 14 residues. V lost 8 bases, J lost 4 bases, and 18 bases lay in between. This CDR3 is CASVADGGMYEQYF. The CDR3 nucleotides are TGTGCCAGCGTCGCCGATGGGGGGATGTACGAGCAGTACTTC.

This rearrangement joins TRBV5-1 to TRBJ2-5, with 9 bases that match TRBD1. Per germline, CDR1 SGHRS and CDR2 YFSETQ. The CDR3 loop spans 14 amino acids. With V trimmed by 4 bases and J by 4 bases, 5 bases remained unmatched. Here the CDR3 DNA reads TGCGCCAGCAGCGTAGGACAGGGGAGAGAGACCCAGTACTTC. Protein sequence: CASSVGQGRETQYF.

This chain links TRBV6-2 or TRBV6-3 with TRBJ2-1; tentative D call: TRBD1 (5 bases). Germline CDR1 and CDR2: MNHEY and SVGEGT. V was pared by 6 bases and J by 1 base, with 13 bases between. This CDR3 region has 15 residues. CDR3 loop: CASSLRQSSYNEQFF. DNA for the CDR3: TGTGCCAGCAGCCTACGACAGTCATCCTACAATGAGCAGTTCTTC.

This clone was observed once. This chain links TRBV19 with TRBJ2-2, with TRBD1 matching 7 bases. CDR1 and CDR2 from the germline V gene are LNHDA and SQIVND (reference sequence). This CDR3 region has 15 residues. The ends lost 7 bases at V and 0 bases at J; junction bases unmatched: 5. Here the CDR3 reads CASIQGQTNTGELFF. In DNA, the CDR3 is TGTGCCAGTATTCAGGGACAGACGAACACCGGGGAGCTGTTTTTT.

The chain links TRBV5-5 to TRBJ2-3, with D maybe TRBD1 (6 bases). There are 16 residues in the CDR3. Trimming pared 0 bases from V and 5 bases from J, leaving 16 bases between. CDR1 and CDR2 from the germline V gene are SGHKS and YYEKEE (reference sequence). Here the CDR3 reads CASSLAGAGKGDTQYF. The CDR3 DNA reads TGTGCCAGCAGCTTGGCAGGGGCAGGAAAAGGAGATACGCAGTATTTT.

The chain links TRBV6-5 to TRBJ1-3, with D perhaps TRBD1 (6 bases). With 8 bases removed from V and 4 bases from J, the gap between germline ends came to 18 bases. In germline, CDR1 is MNHEY, CDR2 SVGAGI. The CDR3 sequence is 15 residues long. The CDR3 DNA reads TGTGCCAGCCTCATCGCGGGGGCCGGAGGAAACACCATATATTTT. This codes for CASLIAGAGGNTIYF.

The CDR3 region is CSARDRGLNTEAFF. CDR3 coding DNA: TGCAGCGCTAGGGACAGGGGGCTGAACACTGAAGCTTTCTTT. The chain employs TRBV29-1 and TRBJ1-1; TRBD1 matches 12 bases. The V gene's germline CDR1 is SQVTM and CDR2 ANQGSEA. The ends lost 7 bases at V and 0 bases at J; junction bases unmatched: 3. The CDR3 length is 14 residues.

The chain combines TRBV6-6 with TRBJ2-5; maybe TRBD1 (5 bases). Trimming took off 5 bases at V and 2 bases at J, with 21 bases between the two ends. CDR1 and CDR2 from the germline V gene are MNHNY and SVGAGI (reference sequence). The CDR3 runs to 17 residues. Here the CDR3 reads CASSPKAETVIQETQYF. DNA of the CDR3: TGTGCCAGCAGTCCTAAGGCCGAGACAGTGATTCAAGAGACCCAGTACTTC.

The chain links TRBV11-2 to TRBJ1-2; TRBD1 might be the D (5 bases). Trimming left V 5 bases short and J 8 bases short, with 24 bases between. CDR1 SGHAT and CDR2 FQNNGV come from the germline V gene. The CDR3 has 16 amino acids. The CDR3 bases are TGTGCCAGCAGCCCCCCCGGCAGGGCTCAATTCTTAGGCTACACCTTC. Translated, it gives CASSPPGRAQFLGYTF.

The CDR3 nucleotides are TGTGCCAGCAGTGAAAACCCCGGGAGGTTGCTCACTGAAGCTTTCTTT. It encodes CASSENPGRLLTEAFF. The rearrangement uses TRBV6-1 and TRBJ1-1; D unclear. The CDR3 spans 16 residues. V was pared by 2 bases and J by 4 bases, with 17 bases between. Per the germline V gene, CDR1 is MNHNS and CDR2 is SASEGT.

The chain employs TRBV7-9 and TRBJ2-4, with D maybe TRBD2 (6 bases). There are 15 residues in the CDR3. Trimming stripped 2 bases from V and 10 bases from J, with 18 bases between. Germline CDR1 is SEHNR and CDR2 is FQNEAQ (reference sequence). CDR3 sequence reads: CASSLRGSLGGIQYF. The CDR3 coding sequence is TGTGCCAGCAGCTTACGCGGGTCTCTTGGAGGGATTCAGTACTTC.

The chain is built from TRBV28 and TRBJ2-7, with 11 bases fitting TRBD2. Trimming at V came to 8 bases and at J to 3 bases, leaving 21 bases not matched to a gene. This CDR3 comprises 19 residues. CDR1 and CDR2 (germline): MDHEN, SYDVKM. CDR3 in DNA: TGTGCCAGCGCCTCCTCCGGACTAGCGGGTTTTACCCGGGACTACGAGCAGTACTTC. Its translation: CASASSGLAGFTRDYEQYF.